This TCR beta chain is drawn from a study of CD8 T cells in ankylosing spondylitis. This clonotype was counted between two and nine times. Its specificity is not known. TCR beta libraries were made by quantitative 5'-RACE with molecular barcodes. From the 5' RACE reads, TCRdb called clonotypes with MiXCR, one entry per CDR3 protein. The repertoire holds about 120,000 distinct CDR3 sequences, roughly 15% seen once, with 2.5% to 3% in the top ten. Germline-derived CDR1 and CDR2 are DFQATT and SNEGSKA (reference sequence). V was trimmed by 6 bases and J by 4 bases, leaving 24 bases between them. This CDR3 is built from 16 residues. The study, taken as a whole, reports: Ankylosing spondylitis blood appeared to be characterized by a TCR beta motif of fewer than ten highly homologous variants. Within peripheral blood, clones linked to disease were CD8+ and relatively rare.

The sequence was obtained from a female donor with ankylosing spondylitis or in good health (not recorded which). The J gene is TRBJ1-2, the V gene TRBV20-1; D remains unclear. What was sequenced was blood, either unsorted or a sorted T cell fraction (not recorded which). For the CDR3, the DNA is TGCAGTGCCGACTGGTTGAGGGAATGGTTAAGCTATGGCTACACCTTC. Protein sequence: CSADWLREWLSYGYTF.